This is a list of T cell receptor beta chains from one sample in a study of shared clonotypes between healthy human individuals. The repertoire was sequenced with immunoSEQ multiplex PCR; TCRdb's copy has only in-frame clones and lacks some. This sample has around 200,000 clones, with roughly 70% found just once. The specimen sequenced was memory CD4+ T cells sorted from blood. The source of these receptors is a man under 40 in good health. The CDR3 runs from the conserved cysteine through the conserved F or W. Fields, in order: CDR3 DNA, CDR3 protein, V gene, clone size, J gene, D gene. A D gene is named only where the DNA matches it firmly. Expanded clones get a size class; other rows say once, few or many, or leave the size out.

cdr3_nt: TGTGCCAGCCTAGCGGGAGGGCCGCACCAAGAGACCCAGTACTTC; cdr3_aa: CASLAGGPHQETQYF; v_call: TRBV2; clone_size: .; j_call: TRBJ2-5; d_call: TRBD2
cdr3_nt: TGTGCCAGCAGTTACTGGAGAAGGGACTCCCACCAGCCCCAGCATTTT; cdr3_aa: CASSYWRRDSHQPQHF; v_call: TRBV6-6; clone_size: .; j_call: TRBJ1-5; d_call: .
cdr3_nt: TGTGCCAGCAGCTTAGCGGGTCTGACCGGCGAGCAGTACTTC; cdr3_aa: CASSLAGLTGEQYF; v_call: TRBV7-2; clone_size: .; j_call: TRBJ2-7; d_call: .
cdr3_nt: TGTGCCAGCAGCTTAGCCCGGGACTCCTACGAGCAGTACTTC; cdr3_aa: CASSLARDSYEQYF; v_call: TRBV11-2; clone_size: .; j_call: TRBJ2-7; d_call: .
cdr3_nt: TGTGCCAGCAGCTCTCTCAATGAGCAGTTCTTC; cdr3_aa: CASSSLNEQFF; v_call: TRBV7-2; clone_size: .; j_call: TRBJ2-1; d_call: .
cdr3_nt: TGTGCCAGCTCACCAGTACAGGGAGCTGAGCAGTTCTTC; cdr3_aa: CASSPVQGAEQFF; v_call: TRBV18; clone_size: .; j_call: TRBJ2-1; d_call: .
cdr3_nt: TGTGCCAGCTCACCGTCCCAGGGGAACACTGAAGCTTTCTTT; cdr3_aa: CASSPSQGNTEAFF; v_call: TRBV18; clone_size: .; j_call: TRBJ1-1; d_call: .
cdr3_nt: TGTGCCAGCAGTTTAGTGGGAGAAGCCTACGAGCAGTACTTC; cdr3_aa: CASSLVGEAYEQYF; v_call: TRBV27; clone_size: .; j_call: TRBJ2-7; d_call: .
cdr3_nt: TGTGCCAGCAGCTCAGGGCCGGCCGGGGAGCTGTTTTTT; cdr3_aa: CASSSGPAGELFF; v_call: TRBV7-2; clone_size: .; j_call: TRBJ2-2; d_call: .
cdr3_nt: TGTGCCAGCAGCGACGGACGCCAGCAGTACTTC; cdr3_aa: CASSDGRQQYF; v_call: TRBV5-4; clone_size: few; j_call: TRBJ2-7; d_call: .
cdr3_nt: TGTGCCAGCAGCTTAGGGGACAGGGTTGGGAATGAGCAGTTCTTC; cdr3_aa: CASSLGDRVGNEQFF; v_call: TRBV11-2; clone_size: .; j_call: TRBJ2-1; d_call: TRBD1
cdr3_nt: TGTGCCAGCGCGAGGGGCGGAGCCTGGGATGAGCAGTTCTTC; cdr3_aa: CASARGGAWDEQFF; v_call: TRBV18; clone_size: once; j_call: TRBJ2-1; d_call: .
cdr3_nt: TGTGCCAGTAGGCGGACAGGGGTAGGCGAGACCCAGTACTTC; cdr3_aa: CASRRTGVGETQYF; v_call: TRBV19; clone_size: few; j_call: TRBJ2-5; d_call: TRBD1
cdr3_nt: TGTGCCAGCAGCATAAGACAGGGACTGAACACCGGGGAGCTGTTTTTT; cdr3_aa: CASSIRQGLNTGELFF; v_call: TRBV7-3; clone_size: .; j_call: TRBJ2-2; d_call: .
cdr3_nt: TGCGCCAGCAGTTATAGCGGGAGAGCCAATGAGCAGTTCTTC; cdr3_aa: CASSYSGRANEQFF; v_call: TRBV10-2; clone_size: .; j_call: TRBJ2-1; d_call: TRBD2
cdr3_nt: TGTGCCAGCTCACCACCGACCGTGAACACTGAAGCTTTCTTT; cdr3_aa: CASSPPTVNTEAFF; v_call: TRBV18; clone_size: .; j_call: TRBJ1-1; d_call: .
cdr3_nt: TGTGCCAGCAGCTTGGTAGACAGGGAACAAGAGACCCAGTACTTC; cdr3_aa: CASSLVDREQETQYF; v_call: TRBV5-6; clone_size: .; j_call: TRBJ2-5; d_call: TRBD1
cdr3_nt: TGTGCCAGCAGTTACTCTGGAAGCGGGGAAGAGACCCAGTACTTC; cdr3_aa: CASSYSGSGEETQYF; v_call: TRBV6-5; clone_size: .; j_call: TRBJ2-5; d_call: TRBD2
cdr3_nt: TGTGCCGGACGGGACAGGGGAGGTCGCACAGATACGCAGTATTTT; cdr3_aa: CAGRDRGGRTDTQYF; v_call: TRBV6-9; clone_size: .; j_call: TRBJ2-3; d_call: TRBD1
cdr3_nt: TGCGCCAGCAGTCAGGACTGGTTCTCTGGAAACACCATATATTTT; cdr3_aa: CASSQDWFSGNTIYF; v_call: TRBV4-1; clone_size: .; j_call: TRBJ1-3; d_call: .
cdr3_nt: TGTGCCAGCAGCAAGGGACTAAACTCTGGGGCCAACGTCCTGACTTTC; cdr3_aa: CASSKGLNSGANVLTF; v_call: TRBV2; clone_size: .; j_call: TRBJ2-6; d_call: TRBD2
cdr3_nt: TGTGCCAGCAGCTTCCGTCCCGGGGAGACCCAGTACTTC; cdr3_aa: CASSFRPGETQYF; v_call: TRBV5-4; clone_size: once; j_call: TRBJ2-5; d_call: .
cdr3_nt: TGTGCCAGCAGTGTCAGCAGGGAGGGGGAAAAACTGTTTTTT; cdr3_aa: CASSVSREGEKLFF; v_call: TRBV2; clone_size: .; j_call: TRBJ1-4; d_call: .
cdr3_nt: TGTGCCAGCAGCTTAAGGGACTACTACGAGCAGTACTTC; cdr3_aa: CASSLRDYYEQYF; v_call: TRBV9; clone_size: medium-sized; j_call: TRBJ2-7; d_call: TRBD2
cdr3_nt: TGCGCCAGCAGTGAGGCGGGAGGCGTCAATGAGCAGTTCTTC; cdr3_aa: CASSEAGGVNEQFF; v_call: TRBV10-1; clone_size: .; j_call: TRBJ2-1; d_call: TRBD2
cdr3_nt: TGTGCCAGCAGCTTGCAACGTCTTCACGAGCAGTACTTC; cdr3_aa: CASSLQRLHEQYF; v_call: TRBV5-6; clone_size: once; j_call: TRBJ2-7; d_call: .
cdr3_nt: TGTGCCAGTAGTACCCGGGGGGGGTCCTACAATGAGCAGTTCTTC; cdr3_aa: CASSTRGGSYNEQFF; v_call: TRBV19; clone_size: once; j_call: TRBJ2-1; d_call: TRBD2
cdr3_nt: TGTGCCAGCAGTGGTTGGACAGGGCAAGCTAACTATGGCTACACCTTC; cdr3_aa: CASSGWTGQANYGYTF; v_call: TRBV6-1; clone_size: .; j_call: TRBJ1-2; d_call: TRBD1
cdr3_nt: TGTGCCAGCAGCTTAGATAGGGGGGTCGGGCAGTACTTC; cdr3_aa: CASSLDRGVGQYF; v_call: TRBV11-2; clone_size: few; j_call: TRBJ2-7; d_call: .
cdr3_nt: TGTGCCAGCAGCGGACCCGGGACAGGGGGTTCAGATACGCAGTATTTT; cdr3_aa: CASSGPGTGGSDTQYF; v_call: TRBV9; clone_size: .; j_call: TRBJ2-3; d_call: TRBD1
cdr3_nt: TGTGCCAGCAGTGAGACCACAGATACGCAGTATTTT; cdr3_aa: CASSETTDTQYF; v_call: TRBV28; clone_size: .; j_call: TRBJ2-3; d_call: .
cdr3_nt: TGTGCCAGCAGCTTGGCCGGTGTATATAGCAATCAGCCCCAGCATTTT; cdr3_aa: CASSLAGVYSNQPQHF; v_call: TRBV7-2; clone_size: .; j_call: TRBJ1-5; d_call: .
cdr3_nt: TGTGCCACCACGACAGGGACCTACGAGCAGTACTTC; cdr3_aa: CATTTGTYEQYF; v_call: TRBV10-3; clone_size: .; j_call: TRBJ2-7; d_call: TRBD1
cdr3_nt: TGTGCCAGCAGCTTAGATACGGCTTCGTACGAGCAGTACTTC; cdr3_aa: CASSLDTASYEQYF; v_call: TRBV7-2; clone_size: .; j_call: TRBJ2-7; d_call: .
cdr3_nt: TGCGCCAGCAGCGGGGGACTAGCGGGAGGCAATGAGCAGTTCTTC; cdr3_aa: CASSGGLAGGNEQFF; v_call: TRBV5-1; clone_size: .; j_call: TRBJ2-1; d_call: TRBD2
cdr3_nt: TGTGCCATCAGTGGACAGTTGGGAGCAGATACGCAGTATTTT; cdr3_aa: CAISGQLGADTQYF; v_call: TRBV10-3; clone_size: .; j_call: TRBJ2-3; d_call: .
cdr3_nt: TGTGCCAGCAGCGAGACAGGGGGTAATCAGCCCCAGCATTTT; cdr3_aa: CASSETGGNQPQHF; v_call: TRBV5-6; clone_size: .; j_call: TRBJ1-5; d_call: TRBD1
cdr3_nt: TGTGCCAGCTCACCTCAAGAGACCCAGTACTTC; cdr3_aa: CASSPQETQYF; v_call: TRBV18; clone_size: .; j_call: TRBJ2-5; d_call: .
cdr3_nt: TGTGCCAGCAAGTGGGCAGGGGGCGGATCTGACGAGCAGTACTTC; cdr3_aa: CASKWAGGGSDEQYF; v_call: TRBV6-1; clone_size: .; j_call: TRBJ2-7; d_call: TRBD1
cdr3_nt: TGTGCCAGCAGCCGGGACCGGGATTATAAGACTCCCTTACAGTTCTTC; cdr3_aa: CASSRDRDYKTPLQFF; v_call: TRBV21-1; clone_size: .; j_call: TRBJ2-1; d_call: .
cdr3_nt: TGTGCCAGTAGTATTTGGTCTAGCGGACTCACAGATACGCAGTATTTT; cdr3_aa: CASSIWSSGLTDTQYF; v_call: TRBV19; clone_size: once; j_call: TRBJ2-3; d_call: TRBD2
cdr3_nt: TGTGCCAGCAGTTCCCGGGACAGGGGGCGGAAAGGCTCTGGAAACACCATATATTTT; cdr3_aa: CASSSRDRGRKGSGNTIYF; v_call: TRBV28; clone_size: few; j_call: TRBJ1-3; d_call: TRBD1
cdr3_nt: TGCGCCAGCAGCCTGGGGACGCCGACGCAAGAGACCCAGTACTTC; cdr3_aa: CASSLGTPTQETQYF; v_call: TRBV5-1; clone_size: .; j_call: TRBJ2-5; d_call: .
cdr3_nt: TGTGCCAGCTCACTGGGACAGCCCTCTGGGGCCAACGTCCTGACTTTC; cdr3_aa: CASSLGQPSGANVLTF; v_call: TRBV18; clone_size: few; j_call: TRBJ2-6; d_call: TRBD1
cdr3_nt: TGCGCCAGCAGCCCCCGGGGGGGAGGGCCAAGGAATGAGCAGTTCTTC; cdr3_aa: CASSPRGGGPRNEQFF; v_call: TRBV4-3; clone_size: .; j_call: TRBJ2-1; d_call: TRBD2
cdr3_nt: TGTGCCAGCAGCGCGGGACTCCTGGGGGTCTACGAGCAGTACTTC; cdr3_aa: CASSAGLLGVYEQYF; v_call: TRBV5-6; clone_size: few; j_call: TRBJ2-7; d_call: .
cdr3_nt: TGCAGTGTCACGACCCGAGGGGAAGCTTTCTTT; cdr3_aa: CSVTTRGEAFF; v_call: TRBV20-1; clone_size: .; j_call: TRBJ1-1; d_call: .
cdr3_nt: TGTGCCAGCACTTCTAGCGGGAGGGCCCGGGATACGCAGTATTTT; cdr3_aa: CASTSSGRARDTQYF; v_call: TRBV28; clone_size: .; j_call: TRBJ2-3; d_call: TRBD2